One sample yielded the 2 T cell receptor beta chains listed below, sequenced in a study of breast tumors, draining lymph nodes, adjacent tissues. Using its own MiXCR run on the multiplex PCR reads, TCRdb lists one record per CDR3 protein. The table has roughly 32,000 distinct CDR3 sequences, 35% to 40% seen once. The sample taken for sequencing was breast tumor tissue. The receptors derive from a female donor with breast cancer. Some clones in this sample may be carry-over from other donors' samples.

The chain joins TRBV15 to TRBJ2-7, with a tentative D call TRBD2 (5 bases). The CDR3 length is 14 residues. CDR1 is LNHNV and CDR2 is YYDKDF in the germline V gene (reference sequence). V was clipped by 1 base and J by 7 bases, with 14 bases between them. The CDR3 nucleotides read TGTGCCACCAGCAGAGCTGGGCCGGGGAGTGAGCAGTACTTC. Translation gives CATSRAGPGSEQYF.

This chain joins TRBV3-1 and TRBJ2-5; 7 bases are a match to TRBD2. The germline gives CDR1 LGHDT, CDR2 YNNKEL (reference sequence). Losses at the gene ends were 6 bases for V and 1 base for J; bases not matched to a gene: 11. The CDR3 is 16 residues long. The CDR3 is CASSAPRGLGQETQYF. The CDR3, as DNA: TGTGCCAGCAGTGCCCCTCGAGGACTAGGCCAAGAGACCCAGTACTTC.